The 8 T cell receptor beta chains given below trace back to one sample, sequenced in a study of shared clonotypes between healthy human individuals. Sequencing used immunoSEQ multiplex PCR; TCRdb keeps in-frame clones, though not all of them. The table lists over a million clones, around 78% of them singletons. The sequenced material came from memory CD4+ T cells from PBMCs. Subset indicated: CD45RA-negative fraction. Receptors originate from a man between 18 and 29 years old in good health. Some clones in this sample may be carry-over from other donors' samples.

V usage is TRBV29-1 and J usage is TRBJ2-5; D is unclear. CDR1 is SQVTM, CDR2 ANQGSEA, per germline. The CDR3 loop spans 11 amino acids. Trimming removed 3 bases from V and 4 bases from J, with 6 bases in between. CDR3: CSVDKGETQYF. CDR3 coding DNA: TGCAGCGTTGATAAGGGAGAGACCCAGTACTTC.

The V and J genes are TRBV4-2 and TRBJ2-3, with 8 bases that match TRBD1. From germline, CDR1 is LGHNA and CDR2 YNFKEQ. Trimming cost V 5 bases and J 4 bases; bases outside gene matches: 11. The CDR3 is 16 amino acids. In DNA, the CDR3 is TGTGCCAGCAGCACTCCCTATGTACAGGGGGCAGATACGCAGTATTTT. This codes for CASSTPYVQGADTQYF.

A remark on this clone: Other nucleotide sequences in the sample specify the same CDR3. The rearrangement uses TRBV7-9 and TRBJ1-1; maybe TRBD1 (5 bases). Trimming stripped 0 bases from V and 1 base from J, with 6 bases between. The CDR3 spans 14 residues. Germline CDR1 and CDR2: SEHNR and FQNEAQ (reference sequence). The CDR3: CASSLAGGNTEAFF. Here the CDR3 DNA reads TGTGCCAGCAGCTTAGCGGGGGGGAACACTGAAGCTTTCTTT.

The chain is built from TRBV18 and TRBJ2-5, with D perhaps matching TRBD1 (5 bases). TRBJ2-7 explains the end of the DNA better; the J call may be wrong. This CDR3 has 13 residues. Germline V gene lookup returns CDR1 KGHSH and CDR2 LQKENI. CDR3 nucleotides: TGTGCCAGCTCAAAGGACAACTCCTACGAGCAGTACTTC. Translated: CASSKDNSYEQYF.

The gene calls are TRBV4-1 and TRBJ2-2; unclear D gene. V lost 1 base and J 15 bases, leaving 9 bases between the germline ends. This CDR3 contains 11 residues. Germline V gene lookup returns CDR1 MGHRA and CDR2 YSYEKL. The CDR3 reads CASSQGSRVFF. The CDR3 DNA is TGCGCCAGCAGCCAAGGGTCGCGCGTGTTTTTT.

V and J are TRBV4-2 and TRBJ2-1; D is ambiguous. Germline CDR1 reads LGHNA; CDR2 reads YNFKEQ. The CDR3 is 17 amino acids. The V gene lost 0 bases and the J gene lost 6 bases, with 18 bases spanning the gap. The CDR3 is CASSQDVITRNPNEQFF. The CDR3 DNA sequence: TGTGCCAGCAGCCAAGATGTGATCACAAGGAACCCCAATGAGCAGTTCTTC.

The CDR3 DNA is TGTGCCAGCAGCGCCCGCGGGACAGGGGGCTACGAGCAGTACTTC. It translates to CASSARGTGGYEQYF. The rearrangement joins TRBV9 to TRBJ2-7; TRBD1 agrees at 11 bases. The trim removed 3 bases at V and 3 bases at J, leaving 5 bases unmatched. The CDR3 covers 15 residues. The germline V gene encodes CDR1 SGDLS and CDR2 YYNGEE.

This clone has more than one count but fewer than ten. This chain joins TRBV10-3 and TRBJ1-1, with D uncertain. The CDR3 spans 13 residues. The germline gives CDR1 ENHRY, CDR2 SYGVKD. Trimming shortened V by 8 bases and J by 3 bases, and 13 bases separated the two germline ends. The CDR3 DNA sequence: TGTGCCATCCGGAACAGTCCAGACACTGAAGCTTTCTTT. Translated, it gives CAIRNSPDTEAFF.